Below are 7 T cell receptor beta chains sequenced from a single sample in a study of blood T cell repertoires in COVID-19. Libraries were prepared by immunoSEQ multiplex PCR; TCRdb keeps only in-frame clonotypes and omits some of them. The sample contains over 40,000 clones, approximately 88% of which appear only once. The source material was peripheral blood. These receptors came from a human donor in a cohort sampled during active COVID-19.

This rearrangement joins TRBV9 to TRBJ2-5; TRBD2 is a possible D gene (6 bases). V lost 0 bases, J lost 4 bases, and 13 bases lay in between. Germline values: CDR1 SGDLS, CDR2 YYNGEE. This CDR3 is built from 15 residues. DNA of the CDR3: TGTGCCAGCAGCGTAGGGTCGGAGGGCCGAGAGACCCAGTACTTC. Its translation: CASSVGSEGRETQYF.

This chain links TRBV6-5 with TRBJ1-5; D call uncertain. The CDR3 is 12 amino acids. Trimming pared 6 bases from V and 6 bases from J, leaving 9 bases between. Germline V CDR1 and CDR2: MNHEY, SVGAGI. CDR3 in DNA: TGTGCCAGCAGCGAGGGCTCTCAGCCCCAGCATTTT. This translates into CASSEGSQPQHF.

The chain recombines TRBV28 with TRBJ1-1; D may be TRBD1 (6 bases). CDR3 length: 13 residues. Germline-derived CDR1 and CDR2 are MDHEN and SYDVKM. Trimming removed 5 bases at V and 4 bases at J, with 11 bases between. The CDR3 nucleotides are TGTGCCAGCAGTCCGACAGGTGTCACTGAAGCTTTCTTT. Protein sequence: CASSPTGVTEAFF.

V usage is TRBV19 and J usage is TRBJ1-2; D is perhaps TRBD1 (6 bases). V lost 7 bases, J lost 2 bases, and 14 bases lay in between. The CDR3 is 14 amino acids. In germline, CDR1 is LNHDA, CDR2 SQIVND (reference sequence). The CDR3 loop is CASTAPGTNYGYTF. Written as DNA, the CDR3 is TGTGCCAGTACCGCTCCCGGGACAAACTATGGCTACACCTTC.

The chain is built from TRBV27 and TRBJ2-2; TRBD1 matches at 9 bases. With 8 bases clipped from V and 4 bases from J, the junction kept 8 bases outside the gene matches. This CDR3 contains 15 residues. Germline values: CDR1 MNHEY, CDR2 SMNVEV (reference sequence). CDR3 nucleotides: TGTGCCAGCGGACACAGGGGGCGAGGCACCGGGGAGCTGTTTTTT. This codes for CASGHRGRGTGELFF.

The chain carries TRBV28 and TRBJ1-4, with D hard to call. CDR3 length: 15 residues. V lost 2 bases, J lost 7 bases, and 14 bases lay in between. Germline CDR1 reads MDHEN; CDR2 reads SYDVKM. The CDR3 region has the DNA TGTGCCAGCAGTTTAGGCGGGATGCGAGGTGAAAAACTGTTTTTT. Its protein product is CASSLGGMRGEKLFF. Looking up the rest from reference TRBV28 and TRBJ1-4 gives the full variable domain: DVKVTQSSRYLVKRTGEKVFLECVQDMDHENMFWYRQDPGLGLRLIYFSYDVKMKEKGDIPEGYSVSREKKERFSLILESASTNQTSMYLCASSLGGMRGEKLFFGSGTQLSVL.

The V gene is TRBV9, the J gene TRBJ1-3; possibly TRBD1 for D (6 bases). Trimming left V 3 bases short and J 0 bases short, with 7 bases between. CDR1 SGDLS and CDR2 YYNGEE come from the germline V gene. CDR3 length: 14 amino acids. The CDR3 DNA follows: TGTGCCAGCAGCGGGGGGCCCTCTGGAAACACCATATATTTT. Translating it yields CASSGGPSGNTIYF. The whole variable domain, remainder taken from reference TRBV9 and TRBJ1-3, is DSGVTQTPKHLITATGQRVTLRCSPRSGDLSVYWYQQSLDQGLQFLIQYYNGEERAKGNILERFSAQQFPDLHSELNLSSLELGDSALYFCASSGGPSGNTIYFGEGSWLTVV.